This T cell receptor beta chain was recorded in a study of shared clonotypes between healthy human individuals. This clone has ten or more counts. CDR1 and CDR2 (germline): MGHRA, YSYEKL. The CDR3 spans 17 residues. The ends lost 0 bases at V and 4 bases at J; junction bases unmatched: 10. Assay: immunoSEQ multiplex PCR; the TCRdb copy retains only in-frame clones and omits some. The data show about 1 million clones, around 75% seen once. The chain uses TRBV4-1 and TRBJ2-3, with TRBD2 matching 7 bases. The receptor was derived from a man younger than 35 in good health. The sequencing input was memory CD4+ T cells sorted from blood. This sample's subset: CD45RA-negative fraction. For the CDR3, the DNA is TGCGCCAGCAGCCAAGATAATTGGGCGGGAGCCCCAGATACGCAGTATTTT. Protein sequence: CASSQDNWAGAPDTQYF.